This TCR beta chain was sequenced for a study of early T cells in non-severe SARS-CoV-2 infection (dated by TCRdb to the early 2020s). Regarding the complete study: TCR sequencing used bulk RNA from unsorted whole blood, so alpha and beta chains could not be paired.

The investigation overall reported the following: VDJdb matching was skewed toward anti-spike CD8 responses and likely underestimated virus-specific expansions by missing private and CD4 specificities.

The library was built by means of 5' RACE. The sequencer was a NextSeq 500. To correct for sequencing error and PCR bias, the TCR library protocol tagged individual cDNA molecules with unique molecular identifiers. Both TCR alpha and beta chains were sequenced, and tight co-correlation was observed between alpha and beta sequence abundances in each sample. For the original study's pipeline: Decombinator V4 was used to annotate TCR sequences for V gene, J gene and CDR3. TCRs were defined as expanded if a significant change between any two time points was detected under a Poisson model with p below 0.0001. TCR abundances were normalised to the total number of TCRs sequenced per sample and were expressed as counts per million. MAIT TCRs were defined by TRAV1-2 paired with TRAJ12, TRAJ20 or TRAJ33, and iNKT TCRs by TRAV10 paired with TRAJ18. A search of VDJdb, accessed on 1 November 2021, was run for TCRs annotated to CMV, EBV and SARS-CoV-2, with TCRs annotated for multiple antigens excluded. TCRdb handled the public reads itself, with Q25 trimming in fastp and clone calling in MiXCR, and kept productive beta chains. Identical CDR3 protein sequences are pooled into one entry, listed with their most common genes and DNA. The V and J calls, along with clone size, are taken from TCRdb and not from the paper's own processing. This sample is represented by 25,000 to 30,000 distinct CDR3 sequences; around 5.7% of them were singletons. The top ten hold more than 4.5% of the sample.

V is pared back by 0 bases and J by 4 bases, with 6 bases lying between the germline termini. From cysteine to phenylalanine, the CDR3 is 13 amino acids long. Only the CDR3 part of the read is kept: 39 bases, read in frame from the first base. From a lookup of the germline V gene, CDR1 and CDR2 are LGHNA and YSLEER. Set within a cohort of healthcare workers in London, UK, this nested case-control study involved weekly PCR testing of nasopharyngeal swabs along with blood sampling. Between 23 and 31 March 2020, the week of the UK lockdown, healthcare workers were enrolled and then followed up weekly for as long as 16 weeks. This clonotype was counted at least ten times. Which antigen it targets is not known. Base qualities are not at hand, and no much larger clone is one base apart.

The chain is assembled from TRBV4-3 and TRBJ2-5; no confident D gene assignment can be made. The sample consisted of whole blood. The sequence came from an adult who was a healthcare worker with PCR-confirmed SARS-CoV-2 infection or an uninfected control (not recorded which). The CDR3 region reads CASSQERAETQYF. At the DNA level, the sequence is TGCGCCAGCAGCCAAGAACGGGCAGAGACCCAGTACTTC.